These T cell receptor beta chains were read from a single sample in a study of Ad26.COV2.S vaccination and SARS-CoV-2 variants. Clones were sequenced by immunoSEQ multiplex PCR, and TCRdb holds only the in-frame ones, with some missing. The sample consists of roughly 350,000 clones, approximately 86% of them appearing once. This material consisted of peripheral blood, taken in a trial of Ad26.COV2.S vaccine versus placebo. The receptors shown here come from a person aged 18-65 years who received the Ad26.COV2.S COVID-19 vaccine or a placebo. The CDR3 runs from the conserved cysteine through the conserved F or W. Fields, in order: V gene, J gene, clone size, D gene, CDR3 DNA, CDR3 protein. The D gene is left open where the match is weak. Size values are once, few and many counts, or a class for expanded clones, and some rows have none.

TRBV7-8	TRBJ2-7	NA	TRBD2	TGTGCCAGCAGCGTTAGCGGGGGAACCTACGAGCAGTACTTC	CASSVSGGTYEQYF
TRBV7-9	TRBJ2-7	NA	NA	TGTGCCAGCAGCTTAGTGTTGGCCCCTTCTTCCTACGAGCAGTACTTC	CASSLVLAPSSYEQYF
TRBV3-1/TRBV3-2	TRBJ2-3	NA	TRBD2	TGTGCCAGCAGCCTGACTAGCGGGAGTTCAACAGATACGCAGTATTTT	CASSLTSGSSTDTQYF
TRBV3-1/TRBV3-2	TRBJ2-3	NA	NA	TGTGCCAGCAGCCAAGTGGAGGGACGGGCGCAGTATTTT	CASSQVEGRAQYF
TRBV6-5	TRBJ1-5	NA	NA	TGTGCCAGCGGGAGAACATGGGGGGAGGAGCCCCAGCATTTT	CASGRTWGEEPQHF
TRBV4-3	TRBJ2-3	NA	TRBD2	TGCGCCAGCAGCCAAGGGTGGCTAGCGGGAGGAGGGCGTGGCACAGATACGCAGTATTTT	CASSQGWLAGGGRGTDTQYF
TRBV7-2	TRBJ1-3	NA	TRBD1	TGTGCCAGCAGCTTGATCAGGGGGCAGAACACCATATATTTT	CASSLIRGQNTIYF
TRBV18	TRBJ1-2	NA	TRBD1	TGTGCCAGCTCACTCGGGACAGGGGAAGTTTATGGCTACACCTTC	CASSLGTGEVYGYTF
TRBV18	TRBJ1-5	NA	NA	TGTGCCAGCTCACTCGCCCCAGATCAGCCCCAGCATTTT	CASSLAPDQPQHF
TRBV3-1/TRBV3-2	TRBJ2-1	NA	NA	TGTGCCAGCAGCCAAGATGGACTCCCAACCCCGCAGTTCTTC	CASSQDGLPTPQFF
TRBV20-1	TRBJ1-2	NA	NA	TGCAGTGTCCGACAGCTCTATGGCTACACCTTC	CSVRQLYGYTF
TRBV19	TRBJ1-3	NA	NA	TGTGCCAGTAGTATTTTGGGCATAGTCAGACCGGGGGCCTCTGGAAACACCATATATTTT	CASSILGIVRPGASGNTIYF
TRBV10-3	TRBJ2-6	NA	NA	TGTGCCATCCAGAGTTTCCCTGGGGCCAACGTCCTGACTTTC	CAIQSFPGANVLTF
TRBV7-8	TRBJ1-1	NA	NA	TGTGCCAGCAGCTTATCCGGGGGCACTGAAGCTTTCTTT	CASSLSGGTEAFF
TRBV19	TRBJ2-5	NA	TRBD2	TGTGCCAGTAGTACTGGGGGACTAGCGGGGACCCAGTACTTC	CASSTGGLAGTQYF
TRBV28	TRBJ1-4	NA	TRBD1	TGTGCCAGCAGTAACAAGCGGGGACAGGGGGCGTCTAATGAAAAACTGTTTTTT	CASSNKRGQGASNEKLFF
TRBV19	TRBJ1-5	once	NA	TGTGCCAGTAGTCCCAGACAGGGCAATCAGCCCCAGCATTTT	CASSPRQGNQPQHF
TRBV7-2	TRBJ1-1	NA	NA	TGTGCCAGCAGCTTAGGGGACGGCCGAAAAGCTTTCTTT	CASSLGDGRKAFF
TRBV5-8	TRBJ1-2	NA	NA	TGTGCCAGCAGAAGTCAGAACGGATCTAACTATGGCTACACCTTC	CASRSQNGSNYGYTF
TRBV10-1	TRBJ2-1	NA	NA	TGCGCCAGCAGTGATGGGGGGGGCCTTGACAATGAGCAGTTCTTC	CASSDGGGLDNEQFF
TRBV7-2	TRBJ2-7	NA	NA	TGTGCCAGCAGCTCGACAGTATCAGAGCAGTACTTC	CASSSTVSEQYF
TRBV9	TRBJ2-3	NA	TRBD2	TGTGCCAGCAGCGTGGGGACTAGCGGACGCACAGATACGCAGTATTTT	CASSVGTSGRTDTQYF
TRBV20-1	TRBJ2-7	NA	NA	TGCAGTGCTAGGAAACTCCTCGAGCAGTACTTC	CSARKLLEQYF
TRBV7-9	TRBJ2-1	NA	TRBD2	TGTGCCAGCGCCCACCGGTATAGCGGGGCCCACAATGAGCAGTTCTTC	CASAHRYSGAHNEQFF
TRBV6-7	TRBJ2-2	NA	TRBD2	TGTCCCAAGGGACTAGTTTATCAACCCGGGGAGCTGTTTTTT	CPKGLVYQPGELFF
TRBV7-6	TRBJ2-7	NA	TRBD1	TGTGCCAGCAGCCAATCGACAGGGGGCCTATCCTACGAGCAGTACTTC	CASSQSTGGLSYEQYF
TRBV18	TRBJ2-7	NA	NA	TGTGCCAGCTCACCACCGAACCCCGGCGAGCAGTACTTC	CASSPPNPGEQYF
TRBV5-5	TRBJ1-3	once	TRBD1	TGTGCCAGCAGCTCCAAAAATGCCGGGACAGGGGGAAGCTCTGGAAACACCATATATTTT	CASSSKNAGTGGSSGNTIYF
TRBV3-1/TRBV3-2	TRBJ2-1	NA	NA	TGTGCCAGCAGCCCCGCTTCTCAGCGAGGGTACAATGAGCAGTTCTTC	CASSPASQRGYNEQFF
TRBV4-3	TRBJ1-2	NA	NA	TGCGCCAGCAGCCAAGATCAGGGGTCCCATGGCTACACCTTC	CASSQDQGSHGYTF
TRBV6-2/TRBV6-3	TRBJ1-5	few	TRBD1	TGTGCCAGCAGTGCGGGACAGGGCAATCAGCCCCAGCATTTT	CASSAGQGNQPQHF
TRBV11-2	TRBJ2-7	NA	TRBD1	TGTGCCAGCAGCTCAATCAAGGGACAGGTTCGAATGGAGTACTTC	CASSSIKGQVRMEYF
TRBV19	TRBJ2-3	once	NA	TGTGCCAGTAGCCGAGGGGACTTGCTCCCAGATACGCAGTATTTT	CASSRGDLLPDTQYF
TRBV19	TRBJ2-5	NA	NA	TGTGCCAGTAGTCACAGGGGGAGGGGAGAGACCCAGTACTTC	CASSHRGRGETQYF
TRBV11-2	TRBJ1-6	NA	NA	TGTGCCAGCAGCGAAAATTCACCCCTCCACTTT	CASSENSPLHF
TRBV5-4	TRBJ2-3	NA	NA	TGTGCCAGCAGCTTGGACGCCTTCTCCACAGATACGCAGTATTTT	CASSLDAFSTDTQYF
TRBV5-6	TRBJ2-7	NA	TRBD1	TGTGCCAGCAGCCACCGGACAGGGCTCTTTTACGAGCAGTACTTC	CASSHRTGLFYEQYF
TRBV4-3	TRBJ2-5	NA	NA	TGCGCCAGCAGCCAAGAGGGCACCATCCAAGAGACCCAGTACTTC	CASSQEGTIQETQYF
TRBV7-2	TRBJ2-7	NA	NA	TGTGCCAGCAGCTCGCCGGACAGCTACGAGCAGTACTTC	CASSSPDSYEQYF
TRBV24-1	TRBJ1-5	NA	NA	TGTGCCACCAGTGATTCTTTGGCAGTCAATCAGCCCCAGCATTTT	CATSDSLAVNQPQHF
TRBV6-5	TRBJ1-5	NA	NA	TGTGCCAGCAGTTCTTTGACAGAAGGTCAGCCCCAGCATTTT	CASSSLTEGQPQHF
TRBV28	TRBJ2-2	NA	NA	TGTGCCAGCATCCCCCATGCGAACACCGGGGAGCTGTTTTTT	CASIPHANTGELFF
TRBV6-5	TRBJ2-7	NA	NA	TGTGCCAGCGGCGGGACACTCACCTACGAGCAGTACTTC	CASGGTLTYEQYF
TRBV18	TRBJ2-1	NA	NA	TGTGCCAGCTCACCACGGTTCGTAGGGGCCAGCTCCTACAATGAGCAGTTCTTC	CASSPRFVGASSYNEQFF
TRBV7-3	TRBJ2-7	NA	NA	TGTGCCAGCAGCTTACAGGGGCAGGACGAGCAGTACTTC	CASSLQGQDEQYF
TRBV7-9	TRBJ1-2	NA	NA	TGTGCCACCCCTGGAGACTGGCGGCACGTGGGTGGCTACACCTTC	CATPGDWRHVGGYTF
TRBV19	TRBJ1-2	NA	NA	TGTGCCAGTACCAAGGACAGTCTTTATGGCTACACCTTC	CASTKDSLYGYTF
TRBV20-1	TRBJ2-2	NA	TRBD1	TGCAGTGCTAGTCCGCCCGACAGGGGTAGCACCGGGGAGCTGTTTTTT	CSASPPDRGSTGELFF
TRBV9	TRBJ2-3	NA	TRBD2	TGTGCCAGCAGCGTAGCTGGGACTAGCGGCACAGATACGCAGTATTTT	CASSVAGTSGTDTQYF
TRBV7-9	TRBJ2-7	NA	TRBD2	TGTGCCAGCAGCTACGGACTAGCGGGGGAGCAGTACTTC	CASSYGLAGEQYF
TRBV10-3	TRBJ1-3	NA	NA	TGTGCCATGACGGGGGCGACCTCTGGAAACACCATATATTTT	CAMTGATSGNTIYF
TRBV2	TRBJ2-6	NA	NA	TGTGCCAGCAGTCTTGGAGTTGGGGCCAACGTCCTGACTTTC	CASSLGVGANVLTF
TRBV7-2	TRBJ1-5	NA	NA	TGTGCCAGCAGCTCCGGGACACCAAATCAGCCCCAGCATTTT	CASSSGTPNQPQHF
TRBV9	TRBJ2-3	NA	TRBD2	TGTGCCAGCAGCGTAGCGCCCGGACTAGCGCGGGAGGGGGATACGCAGTATTTT	CASSVAPGLAREGDTQYF
TRBV7-2	TRBJ1-2	NA	TRBD1	TGTGCCAGCAGCTCCCGGACAGGGACTGACTATGGCTACACCTTC	CASSSRTGTDYGYTF